The 27 T cell receptor beta chains reported below all come from one sample, sequenced in a study of T cell responses to AZD1222 COVID-19 vaccine (dated by TCRdb to the early 2020s). The receptor library was made with the immunoSEQ multiplex PCR assay. TCRdb took over this immuneACCESS table, retaining in-frame rearrangements with V and J assigned. Such tables are incomplete; in checked studies, under half of the missing clones stem from an unresolved V gene, and the remainder is unexplained. Recorded for this sample are roughly 120,000 clones; around 92% of them occurred a single time. Together, the top ten hold about 3% of the sample. In light of the paper, this sample's time point label describes: baseline before first vaccination. Sequencing used peripheral blood, obtained on day 0 of AZD1222 vaccination. These receptor sequences come from an adult in good health.

The rearrangement uses TRBV2 and TRBJ1-5; D gene uncertain. The CDR3 has 14 amino acids. CDR1 is SNHLY and CDR2 is FYNNEI in the germline V gene. Trimming left V 2 bases short and J 5 bases short, with 10 bases between. CDR3 sequence: CASSERLVDQPQHF. Written as DNA, the CDR3 is TGTGCCAGCAGTGAAAGGTTGGTAGATCAGCCCCAGCATTTT.

The V call is TRBV30, the J call TRBJ2-3, with 7 bases fitting TRBD1. The V segment lost 1 base and the J segment 2 bases; nucleotides outside the gene matches: 3. Germline V gene lookup returns CDR1 GTSNPN and CDR2 SVGIG (reference sequence). The CDR3 has 14 residues. The CDR3 sequence is CAWSETGITDTQYF. DNA of the CDR3: TGTGCCTGGAGTGAGACAGGGATCACAGATACGCAGTATTTT.

The CDR3 loop is CASSYNSPLHF. CDR3 DNA sequence: TGTGCCAGCAGTTACAACAGCCCCCTCCACTTT. This chain joins TRBV6-2 or TRBV6-3 and TRBJ1-6; no clear D. The CDR3 contains 11 residues. The V gene's germline CDR1 is MNHEY and CDR2 SVGEGT. Trimming removed 2 bases from V and 13 bases from J, with 6 bases in between.

This clone has just one count. This sequence joins TRBV3-1 (or the pseudogene TRBV3-2) and TRBJ2-7, with 10 nucleotides matching TRBD2. V was clipped by 4 bases and J by 6 bases; unmatched bases: 6. Germline CDR1 LGHDT, CDR2 YNNKEL (reference sequence). The CDR3 loop spans 14 amino acids. Here the CDR3 DNA reads TGTGCCAGCAGCCCCGGGACTAGCGTAGGCGAGCAGTACTTC. Amino acid sequence: CASSPGTSVGEQYF.

CDR3 in DNA: TGTGCCACCTCAGGACCCTCATTCAATCAGCCCCAGCATTTT. This translates into CATSGPSFNQPQHF. This chain joins TRBV5-4 and TRBJ1-5; D unresolved. CDR3 size: 14 residues. Germline V gene lookup returns CDR1 SGHNT and CDR2 YYREEE (reference sequence). The ends were cut back, 9 bases at V and 3 bases at J, with 16 bases in the middle.

The genes are TRBV13 and TRBJ2-7, with no clear D. Trimming removed 5 bases from V and 1 base from J, with 12 bases in between. The CDR3 runs 14 residues. From germline, CDR1 is PRHDT and CDR2 FYEKMQ (reference sequence). The chain's CDR3 is CASSRGIPSYEQYF. The CDR3 region has the DNA TGTGCCAGCAGCCGTGGAATACCTTCCTACGAGCAGTACTTC.

V is TRBV7-2 and J is TRBJ2-1; D is possibly TRBD2 (6 bases). This CDR3 is 15 amino acids long. Trimming pared 0 bases from V and 8 bases from J, leaving 14 bases between. Germline V lookup: CDR1 SGHTA, CDR2 FQGNSA. In DNA, the CDR3 is TGTGCCAGCAGCTTAGCGGCTAGACTAGTACATGAGCAGTTCTTC. Its protein is CASSLAARLVHEQFF.

V and J are TRBV27 and TRBJ2-7; 7 bases are a match to TRBD2. The CDR3 covers 16 residues. J lost 3 bases, V lost 4 bases, and 12 bases had no gene match. In germline, CDR1 is MNHEY, CDR2 SMNVEV (reference sequence). The CDR3 region is CASSSLTSRYVYEQYF. The CDR3 region has the DNA TGTGCCAGCAGTTCTCTGACTAGCCGGTACGTCTACGAGCAGTACTTC.

This rearrangement joins TRBV30 to TRBJ1-5; tentative D call: TRBD1 (5 bases). Germline CDR1 reads GTSNPN; CDR2 reads SVGIG (reference sequence). The CDR3 covers 14 residues. Trimming stripped 0 bases from V and 8 bases from J, with 14 bases between. The CDR3 here is CAWSVLGRDEPQHF. The CDR3 DNA sequence: TGTGCCTGGAGTGTACTGGGCAGGGATGAGCCCCAGCATTTT.

J is TRBJ1-1 and V is TRBV4-1; tentative D call: TRBD1 (6 bases). From germline, CDR1 is MGHRA and CDR2 YSYEKL. The CDR3 totals 13 residues. V shed 1 base and J shed 11 bases, with 14 bases lying between them. The CDR3: CASSQVGTGSAFF. In DNA, the CDR3 is TGCGCCAGCAGCCAAGTCGGTACAGGGAGCGCTTTCTTT.

The rearrangement joins TRBV5-4 to TRBJ1-2; D gene ambiguous. CDR1 and CDR2 from the germline V gene are SGHNT and YYREEE (reference sequence). This CDR3 is 13 amino acids long. Trimming stripped 1 base from V and 0 bases from J, with 4 bases between. The CDR3 DNA follows: TGTGCCAGCAGCTTGACAGCTAACTATGGCTACACCTTC. Amino acid sequence: CASSLTANYGYTF.

The chain uses TRBV10-3 and TRBJ1-4, with a possible D match to TRBD1 (6 bases). This CDR3 contains 15 residues. Trimming left V 6 bases short and J 0 bases short, with 11 bases between. Germline values: CDR1 ENHRY, CDR2 SYGVKD. The CDR3 bases are TGTGCCATCAGCCATGGACAGACAACTAATGAAAAACTGTTTTTT. It yields the protein CAISHGQTTNEKLFF.

This rearrangement joins TRBV10-3 to TRBJ1-2, with TRBD1 as a possible D gene (5 bases). The CDR3 extends over 15 amino acids. Looked up from germline, CDR1 is ENHRY and CDR2 is SYGVKD. Trimming pared 3 bases from V and 0 bases from J, leaving 11 bases between. The CDR3 sequence is CAISEFRGSNYGYTF. CDR3 DNA sequence: TGTGCCATCAGTGAATTTAGGGGCTCTAACTATGGCTACACCTTC.

J is TRBJ2-3 and V is TRBV4-1; no definite D call. This CDR3 region has 14 residues. CDR1 is MGHRA and CDR2 is YSYEKL in the germline V gene. Deletions cut 2 bases from V and 9 bases from J, with 15 bases between. CDR3 nucleotides: TGCGCCAGCAGCCAAATAAGCATTTTAGGGACGCAGTATTTT. It yields the protein CASSQISILGTQYF.

This sequence joins TRBV5-4 and TRBJ2-3; 12 bases map to TRBD2. J gave up 1 base and V 1 base, and 4 bases lay outside the gene matches. CDR1 SGHNT and CDR2 YYREEE come from the germline V gene (reference sequence). The CDR3 is 17 residues long. CDR3 nucleotides: TGTGCCAGCAGCTTGCTAGCGGGAGGGCCTGGCACAGATACGCAGTATTTT. This sequence encodes CASSLLAGGPGTDTQYF.

This chain uses TRBV10-3 with TRBJ1-2; 7 bases align to TRBD1. Per germline, CDR1 ENHRY and CDR2 SYGVKD. V trimming: 4 bases; J trimming: 2 bases; junction bases outside the gene matches: 1. This CDR3 comprises 13 residues. In DNA form, the CDR3 reads TGTGCCATCAGTGCGGACAGGAACTATGGCTACACCTTC. Residues: CAISADRNYGYTF.

The CDR3 DNA sequence: TGTGCCAGCTCACCAGCAGCGGGCAATCAGCCCCAGCATTTT. This sequence encodes CASSPAAGNQPQHF. V is TRBV18 and J is TRBJ1-5; no clear D. V gave up 2 bases and J gave up 2 bases, with 7 bases separating them. CDR3 length equals 14 residues. Germline CDR1 is KGHSH and CDR2 is LQKENI.

The gene calls are TRBV9 and TRBJ2-1; D uncertain. Germline V lookup: CDR1 SGDLS, CDR2 YYNGEE. V was cut by 0 bases and J by 3 bases, with 1 base left in between. The length of the CDR3 is 12 residues. For the CDR3, the DNA is TGTGCCAGCAGCGTAGACTACAATGAGCAGTTCTTC. Translating gives CASSVDYNEQFF.

This clone has only one observation. Other DNA sequences in the same sample also yield this CDR3. The chain combines TRBV6-1 with TRBJ2-7; D is unresolved. The V gene's germline CDR1 is MNHNS and CDR2 SASEGT. V shed 1 base and J shed 0 bases, with 10 bases lying between them. The CDR3 consists of 15 residues. The CDR3 region has the DNA TGTGCCAGCAGTGAAGGGGTGGGTAACTCCTACGAGCAGTACTTC. Translated: CASSEGVGNSYEQYF.

This chain connects TRBV12-3 or TRBV12-4 to TRBJ1-5, with no clear D. This CDR3 is built from 13 residues. Trimming pared 2 bases from V and 0 bases from J, leaving 2 bases between. The CDR3 loop reads CASSLPSNQPQHF. In nucleotides, the CDR3 is TGTGCCAGCAGTTTACCTAGCAATCAGCCCCAGCATTTT.

The chain joins TRBV25-1 to TRBJ1-1, with D uncertain. Germline-derived CDR1 and CDR2 are MGHDK and SYGVNS. This CDR3 comprises 14 residues. V was shortened by 5 bases and J by 3 bases, with 13 bases between the two germline ends. CDR3 loop: CASSQSVGYTEAFF. DNA for the CDR3: TGTGCCAGCAGTCAGTCTGTGGGGTACACTGAAGCTTTCTTT.

This sequence joins TRBV11-3 and TRBJ1-6; D might be TRBD1 (5 bases). Germline loops: CDR1 SGHNT, CDR2 YENEEA. The CDR3 extends over 14 amino acids. Trimming cost V 1 base and J 6 bases, with 7 bases left between them. The CDR3 reads CASSLGQFNSPLHF. The CDR3 nucleotides are TGTGCCAGCAGCTTAGGACAGTTTAATTCACCCCTCCACTTT. Full variable domain (missing parts from reference TRBV11-3 and TRBJ1-6): EAGVVQSPRYKIIEKKQPVAFWCNPISGHNTLYWYLQNLGQGPELLIRYENEEAVDDSQLPKDRFSAERLKGVDSTLKIQPAELGDSAVYLCASSLGQFNSPLHFGNGTRLTVT.

This chain joins TRBV24-1 and TRBJ1-5, with D perhaps matching TRBD1 (5 bases). Between the trimmed V and J ends, which lost 3 bases and 7 bases, there was a span of 15 bases. The CDR3 loop spans 15 amino acids. Per germline, CDR1 KGHDR and CDR2 SFDVKD. CDR3: CATSDSSAGRQPQHF. The CDR3 DNA sequence: TGTGCCACCAGTGATAGCTCCGCAGGGAGGCAGCCCCAGCATTTT.

The rearrangement joins TRBV28 to TRBJ1-1; tentatively, D is TRBD1 (6 bases). Germline CDR1 reads MDHEN; CDR2 reads SYDVKM. The CDR3 loop spans 18 amino acids. V shed 3 bases and J shed 2 bases, with 22 bases lying between them. In DNA form, the CDR3 reads TGTGCCAGCAGTTTTCGGGGACACCTTGAAATGATAAACACTGAAGCTTTCTTT. It codes for CASSFRGHLEMINTEAFF.

As regards this clone: This specimen includes other DNA sequences encoding the same CDR3. J is TRBJ2-4 and V is TRBV28; 8 positions agree with TRBD1. Germline trimming cut 3 bases from V and 1 base from J; bases unmatched to any gene: 2. The CDR3 contains 15 residues. Germline-derived CDR1 and CDR2 are MDHEN and SYDVKM. CDR3 in amino acids: CASSFRGLAKNIQYF. As DNA, the CDR3 is TGTGCCAGCAGTTTCAGGGGGCTCGCCAAAAACATTCAGTACTTC.

The CDR3 reads CASSPLGRAYNEQFF. CDR3 coding DNA: TGTGCCAGCAGTCCCCTCGGGAGAGCCTACAATGAGCAGTTCTTC. The V and J genes are TRBV28 and TRBJ2-1; D is perhaps TRBD2 (6 bases). In germline, CDR1 is MDHEN, CDR2 SYDVKM. This CDR3 region has 15 residues. V was shortened by 5 bases and J by 2 bases, with 13 bases between the two germline ends.

In its sample, this clone is medium-sized (0.01 to 0.1%). The V and J genes are TRBV28 and TRBJ1-1; D remains ambiguous. CDR3 length equals 14 residues. Trimming pared 2 bases from V and 4 bases from J, leaving 11 bases between. From germline, CDR1 is MDHEN and CDR2 SYDVKM. CDR3 residues: CASSLPDDVTEAFF. The CDR3 coding sequence is TGTGCCAGCAGTTTACCTGACGATGTCACTGAAGCTTTCTTT.